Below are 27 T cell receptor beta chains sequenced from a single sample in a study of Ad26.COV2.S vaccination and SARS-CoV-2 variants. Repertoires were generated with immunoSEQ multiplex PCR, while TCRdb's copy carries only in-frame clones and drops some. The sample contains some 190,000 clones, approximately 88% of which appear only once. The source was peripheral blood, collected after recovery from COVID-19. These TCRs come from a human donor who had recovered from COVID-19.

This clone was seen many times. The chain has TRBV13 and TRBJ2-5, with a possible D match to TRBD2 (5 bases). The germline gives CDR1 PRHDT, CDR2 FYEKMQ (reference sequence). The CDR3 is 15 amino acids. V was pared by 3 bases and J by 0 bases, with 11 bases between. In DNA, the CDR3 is TGTGCCAGCAGCTTCCTAGCCCCTAACCAAGAGACCCAGTACTTC. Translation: CASSFLAPNQETQYF.

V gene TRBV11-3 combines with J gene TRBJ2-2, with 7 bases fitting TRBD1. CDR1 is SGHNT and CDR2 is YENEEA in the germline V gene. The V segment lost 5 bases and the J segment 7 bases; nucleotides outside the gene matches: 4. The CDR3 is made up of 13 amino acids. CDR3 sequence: CASSKGAGGELFF. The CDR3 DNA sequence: TGTGCCAGCAGCAAGGGGGCGGGCGGGGAGCTGTTTTTT.

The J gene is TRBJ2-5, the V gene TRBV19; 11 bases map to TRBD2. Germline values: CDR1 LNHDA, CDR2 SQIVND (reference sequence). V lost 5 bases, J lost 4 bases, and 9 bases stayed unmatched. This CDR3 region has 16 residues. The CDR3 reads CASSGRTSGRGETQYF. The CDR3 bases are TGTGCCAGTAGTGGGAGGACTAGCGGGCGAGGAGAGACCCAGTACTTC.

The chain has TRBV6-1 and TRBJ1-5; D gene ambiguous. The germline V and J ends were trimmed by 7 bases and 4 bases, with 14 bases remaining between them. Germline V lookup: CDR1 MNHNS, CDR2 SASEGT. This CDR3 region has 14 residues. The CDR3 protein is CASTANEANQPQHF. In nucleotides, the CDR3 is TGTGCCAGCACCGCGAATGAGGCAAATCAGCCCCAGCATTTT.

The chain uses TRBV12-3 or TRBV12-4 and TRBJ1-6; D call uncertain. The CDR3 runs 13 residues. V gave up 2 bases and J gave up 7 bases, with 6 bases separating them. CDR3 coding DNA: TGTGCCAGCAGTTTATCTGGGAATTCACCCCTCCACTTT. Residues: CASSLSGNSPLHF.

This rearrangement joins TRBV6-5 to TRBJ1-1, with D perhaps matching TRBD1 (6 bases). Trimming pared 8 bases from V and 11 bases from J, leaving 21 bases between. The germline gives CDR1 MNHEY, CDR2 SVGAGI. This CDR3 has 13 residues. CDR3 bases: TGTGCCAGCGGTTCCGGGACACTCATTAAGGCTTTCTTT. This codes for CASGSGTLIKAFF.

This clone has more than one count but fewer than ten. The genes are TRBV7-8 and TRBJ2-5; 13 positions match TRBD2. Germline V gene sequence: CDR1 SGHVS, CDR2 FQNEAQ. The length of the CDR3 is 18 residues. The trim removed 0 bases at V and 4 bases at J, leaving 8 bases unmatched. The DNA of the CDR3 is TGTGCCAGCAGCTTAGCGCTCACTAGCGGGGGGGCCATAGAGACCCAGTACTTC. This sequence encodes CASSLALTSGGAIETQYF.

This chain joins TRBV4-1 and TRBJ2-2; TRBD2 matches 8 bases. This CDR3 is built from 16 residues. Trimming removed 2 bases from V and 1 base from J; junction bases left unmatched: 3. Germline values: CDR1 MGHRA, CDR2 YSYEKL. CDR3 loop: CASSQQGLGNTGELFF. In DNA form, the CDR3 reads TGCGCCAGCAGCCAACAGGGACTAGGGAACACCGGGGAGCTGTTTTTT.

CDR3 loop: CASSLARGGLGTEAFF. CDR3 bases: TGTGCCAGCAGCTTAGCGAGGGGGGGCCTAGGCACTGAAGCTTTCTTT. This chain uses TRBV7-6 with TRBJ1-1; a weak D match, TRBD1 (6 bases). Trimming pared 0 bases from V and 4 bases from J, leaving 15 bases between. Germline CDR1 and CDR2: SGHVS and FNYEAQ. The CDR3 spans 16 residues. The full variable domain, its missing parts supplied by reference TRBV7-6 and TRBJ1-1, is GAGVSQSPRYKVTKRGQDVALRCDPISGHVSLYWYRQALGQGPEFLTYFNYEAQQDKSGLPNDRFSAERPEGSISTLTIQRTEQRDSAMYRCASSLARGGLGTEAFFGQGTRLTVV.

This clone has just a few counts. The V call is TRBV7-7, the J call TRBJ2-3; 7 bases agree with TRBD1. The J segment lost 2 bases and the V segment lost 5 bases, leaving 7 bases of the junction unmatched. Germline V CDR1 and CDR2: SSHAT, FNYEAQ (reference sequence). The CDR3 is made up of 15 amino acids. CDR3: CASSPGGYPTDTQYF. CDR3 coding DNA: TGTGCCAGCAGCCCAGGGGGATACCCCACAGATACGCAGTATTTT.

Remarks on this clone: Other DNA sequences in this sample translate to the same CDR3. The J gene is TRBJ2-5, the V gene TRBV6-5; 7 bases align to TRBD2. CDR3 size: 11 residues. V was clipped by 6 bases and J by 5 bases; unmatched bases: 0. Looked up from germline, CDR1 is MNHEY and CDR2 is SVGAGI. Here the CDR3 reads CASRGGETQYF. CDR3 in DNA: TGTGCCAGCAGGGGGGGGGAGACCCAGTACTTC.

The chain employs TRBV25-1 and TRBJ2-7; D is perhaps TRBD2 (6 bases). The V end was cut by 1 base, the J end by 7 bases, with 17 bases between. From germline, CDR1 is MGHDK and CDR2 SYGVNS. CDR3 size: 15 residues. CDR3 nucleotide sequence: TGTGCCAGCAGTGAATCTACCGCGGGAATGAGGGAGCAGTACTTC. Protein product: CASSESTAGMREQYF.

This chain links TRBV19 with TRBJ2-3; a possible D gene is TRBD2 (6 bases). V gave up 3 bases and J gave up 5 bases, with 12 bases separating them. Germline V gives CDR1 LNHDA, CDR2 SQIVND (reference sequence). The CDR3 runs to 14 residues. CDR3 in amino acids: CASSIQGGGDTQYF. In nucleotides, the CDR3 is TGTGCCAGTAGTATCCAGGGAGGTGGAGATACGCAGTATTTT.

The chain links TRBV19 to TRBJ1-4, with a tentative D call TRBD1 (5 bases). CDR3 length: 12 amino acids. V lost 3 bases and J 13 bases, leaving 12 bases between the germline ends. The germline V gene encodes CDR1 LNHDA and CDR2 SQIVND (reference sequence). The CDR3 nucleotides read TGTGCCAGTAGTATGGCAGGGCTCGGACTGTTTTTT. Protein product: CASSMAGLGLFF.

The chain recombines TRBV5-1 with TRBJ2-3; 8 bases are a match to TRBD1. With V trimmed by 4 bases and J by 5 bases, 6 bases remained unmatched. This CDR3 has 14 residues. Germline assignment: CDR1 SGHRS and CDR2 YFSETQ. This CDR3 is CASSVGQVLDTQYF. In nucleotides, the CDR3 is TGCGCCAGCAGCGTGGGACAGGTGTTAGATACGCAGTATTTT.

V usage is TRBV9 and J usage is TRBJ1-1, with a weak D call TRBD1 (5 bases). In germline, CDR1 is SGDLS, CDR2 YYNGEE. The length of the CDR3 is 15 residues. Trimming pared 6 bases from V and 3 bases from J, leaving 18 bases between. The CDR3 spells CASTRRGGWDTEAFF. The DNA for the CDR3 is TGTGCCAGCACCCGGCGGGGCGGGTGGGACACTGAAGCTTTCTTT.

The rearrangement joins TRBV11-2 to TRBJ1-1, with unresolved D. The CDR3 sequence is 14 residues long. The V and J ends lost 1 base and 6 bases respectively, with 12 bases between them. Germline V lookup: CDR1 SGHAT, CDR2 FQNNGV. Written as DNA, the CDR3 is TGTGCCAGCAGCTTAGTAGCGGCAGCCCCTGAAGCTTTCTTT. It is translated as CASSLVAAAPEAFF.

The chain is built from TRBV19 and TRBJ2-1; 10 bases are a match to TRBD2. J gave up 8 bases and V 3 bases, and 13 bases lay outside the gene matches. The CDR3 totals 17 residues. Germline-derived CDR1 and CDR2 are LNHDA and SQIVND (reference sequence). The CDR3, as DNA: TGTGCCAGTAGTATGGTCGGACTAGCGGCCCGAGGGCATGAGCAGTTCTTC. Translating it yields CASSMVGLAARGHEQFF.

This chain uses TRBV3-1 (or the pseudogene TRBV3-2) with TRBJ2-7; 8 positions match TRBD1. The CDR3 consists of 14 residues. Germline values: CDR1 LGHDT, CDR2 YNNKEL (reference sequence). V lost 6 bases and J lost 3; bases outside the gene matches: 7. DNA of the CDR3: TGTGCCAGCAGACCAACGGGACAGGACTACGAGCAGTACTTC. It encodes CASRPTGQDYEQYF.

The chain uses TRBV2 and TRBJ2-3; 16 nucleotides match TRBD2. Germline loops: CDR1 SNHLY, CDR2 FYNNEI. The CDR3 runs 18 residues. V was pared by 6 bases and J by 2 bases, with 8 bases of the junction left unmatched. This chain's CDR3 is CASRTGTSGRAVTDTQYF. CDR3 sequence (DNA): TGTGCCAGCAGGACAGGGACTAGCGGGAGGGCCGTCACAGATACGCAGTATTTT. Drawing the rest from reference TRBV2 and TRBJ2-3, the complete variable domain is EPEVTQTPSHQVTQMGQEVILRCVPISNHLYFYWYRQILGQKVEFLVSFYNNEISEKSEIFDDQFSVERPDGSNFTLKIRSTKLEDSAMYFCASRTGTSGRAVTDTQYFGPGTRLTVL.

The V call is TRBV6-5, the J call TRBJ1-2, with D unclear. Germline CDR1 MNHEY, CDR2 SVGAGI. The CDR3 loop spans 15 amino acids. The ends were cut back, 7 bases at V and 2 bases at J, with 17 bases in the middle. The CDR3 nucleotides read TGTGCCAGCACCCGGACTGGGGTAGAGAACTATGGCTACACCTTC. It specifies CASTRTGVENYGYTF.

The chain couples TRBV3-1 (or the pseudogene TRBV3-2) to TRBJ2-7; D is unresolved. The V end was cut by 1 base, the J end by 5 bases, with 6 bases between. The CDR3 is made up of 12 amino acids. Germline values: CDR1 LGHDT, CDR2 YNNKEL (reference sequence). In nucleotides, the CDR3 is TGTGCCAGCAGCCAAGTTATGCACGAGCAGTACTTC. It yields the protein CASSQVMHEQYF.

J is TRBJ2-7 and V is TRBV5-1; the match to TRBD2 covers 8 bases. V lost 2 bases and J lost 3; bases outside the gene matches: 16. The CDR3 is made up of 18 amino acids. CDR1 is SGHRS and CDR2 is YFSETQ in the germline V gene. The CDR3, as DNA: TGCGCCAGCAGCTTTGGTACAGGTTTTCTAGCGGGTGACTACGAGCAGTACTTC. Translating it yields CASSFGTGFLAGDYEQYF.

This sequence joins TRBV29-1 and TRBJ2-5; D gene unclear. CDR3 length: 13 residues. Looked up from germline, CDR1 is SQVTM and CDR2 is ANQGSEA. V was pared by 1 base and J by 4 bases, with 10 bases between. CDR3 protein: CSVEVSQRETQYF. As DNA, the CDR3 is TGCAGCGTTGAAGTCTCACAGCGAGAGACCCAGTACTTC.

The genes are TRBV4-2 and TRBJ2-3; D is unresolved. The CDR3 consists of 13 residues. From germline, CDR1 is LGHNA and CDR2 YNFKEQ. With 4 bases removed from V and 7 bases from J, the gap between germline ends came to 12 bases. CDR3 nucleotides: TGTGCCAGCAGCCCGGCGGTCTTGAATACGCAGTATTTT. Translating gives CASSPAVLNTQYF.

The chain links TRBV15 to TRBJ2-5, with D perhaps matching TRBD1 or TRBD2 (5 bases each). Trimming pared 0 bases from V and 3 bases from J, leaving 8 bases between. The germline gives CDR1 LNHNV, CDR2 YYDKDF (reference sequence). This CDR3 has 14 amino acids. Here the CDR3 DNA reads TGTGCCACCAGCAGAGATTGGGGGAAAGAGACCCAGTACTTC. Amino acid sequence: CATSRDWGKETQYF.

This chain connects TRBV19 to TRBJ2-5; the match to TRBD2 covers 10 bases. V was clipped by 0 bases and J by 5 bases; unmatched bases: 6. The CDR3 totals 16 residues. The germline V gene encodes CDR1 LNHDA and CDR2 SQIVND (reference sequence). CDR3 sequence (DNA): TGTGCCAGTAGTATAGAAAGCGGGGGGGCGGGCGAGACCCAGTACTTC. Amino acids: CASSIESGGAGETQYF.